This entry lists 21 T cell receptor beta chains sequenced from one sample in a study of spatial heterogeneity in lung cancer. TCRdb used MiXCR to reprocess the 5' RACE reads, holding one entry per CDR3 protein. The repertoire includes about 8,400 distinct CDR3 sequences, around 9.7% of them detected once, and around 25% sits in the top ten. Time point in this sample: sample taken at primary tumor resection. The sequenced sample was normal lung tissue next to the tumor, obtained at surgery. Every receptor here comes from a male donor with early-stage non-small cell lung cancer.

This clonotype is medium-sized (0.01 to 0.1%) within its sample. V and J are TRBV30 and TRBJ2-7; D gene uncertain. The CDR3 spans 11 residues. Trimming left V 2 bases short and J 6 bases short, with 8 bases between. Germline lookup yields CDR1 GTSNPN and CDR2 SVGIG (reference sequence). The CDR3 nucleotides are TGTGCCTGGAGTCCCGCCATCGAGCAGTACTTC. Protein product: CAWSPAIEQYF. The variable domain in full, completed from reference TRBV30 and TRBJ2-7, reads SQTIHQWPATLVQPVGSPLSLECTVEGTSNPNLYWYRQAAGRGLQLLFYSVGIGQISSEVPQNLSASRPQDRQFILSSKKLLLSDSGFYLCAWSPAIEQYFGPGTRLTVT.

This clonotype has ten or more counts. The rearrangement uses TRBV9 and TRBJ2-7; D is tentatively TRBD1 or TRBD2 (5 bases each). V lost 0 bases and J lost 3, with 10 bases in between. Germline V gene data show CDR1 as SGDLS and CDR2 as YYNGEE. The CDR3 runs 14 residues. The chain's CDR3 is CASSVGGGLYEQYF. CDR3 nucleotides: TGTGCCAGCAGCGTAGGTGGGGGTCTCTACGAGCAGTACTTC. Based on the CDR3 plus reference TRBV9 and TRBJ2-7, the full variable domain is DSGVTQTPKHLITATGQRVTLRCSPRSGDLSVYWYQQSLDQGLQFLIQYYNGEERAKGNILERFSAQQFPDLHSELNLSSLELGDSALYFCASSVGGGLYEQYFGPGTRLTVT.

This clonotype was seen more than once but under ten times. The chain is built from TRBV3-1 and TRBJ2-1; TRBD1 is a possible D gene (6 bases). This CDR3 is 15 amino acids long. V lost 4 bases and J 2 bases, leaving 12 bases between the germline ends. Germline V gene sequence: CDR1 LGHDT, CDR2 YNNKEL (reference sequence). Written as DNA, the CDR3 is TGTGCCAGCAGCCTGGGGGCGGAGGCCTACAATGAGCAGTTCTTC. This gives the protein CASSLGAEAYNEQFF.

This sequence joins TRBV29-1 and TRBJ1-4; 8 bases fit TRBD1. The CDR3 loop spans 12 amino acids. V gave up 7 bases and J gave up 13 bases; unmatched junction bases: 11. CDR1 and CDR2 (germline): SQVTM, ANQGSEA. DNA of the CDR3: TGCAGCGCAGGACAGGGCAAGGGGAGACTGTTTTTT. This gives the protein CSAGQGKGRLFF.

This clonotype was observed many times. V and J are TRBV7-6 and TRBJ2-3, with a tentative D call TRBD2 (6 bases). Germline assignment: CDR1 SGHVS and CDR2 FNYEAQ. The CDR3 is made up of 16 amino acids. Between the trimmed V and J ends, which lost 5 bases and 2 bases, there was a span of 17 bases. DNA for the CDR3: TGTGCCAGCAGCACCCGGATCGGGGGAAACACAGATACGCAGTATTTT. Its translation is CASSTRIGGNTDTQYF.

This clonotype has ten or more counts. The chain uses TRBV20-1 and TRBJ1-4; 11 bases match TRBD1. The trim removed 5 bases at V and 4 bases at J, leaving 3 bases unmatched. This CDR3 is built from 14 residues. CDR1 and CDR2 (germline): DFQATT, SNEGSKA (reference sequence). CDR3 DNA sequence: TGCAGTGCTGGACAGGGGGCGAATAATGAAAAACTGTTTTTT. It specifies CSAGQGANNEKLFF.

This clonotype was seen many times. The genes are TRBV28 and TRBJ2-7; D remains ambiguous. The CDR3 extends over 11 amino acids. Germline-derived CDR1 and CDR2 are MDHEN and SYDVKM. V lost 5 bases and J 3 bases, leaving 5 bases between the germline ends. CDR3 DNA: TGTGCCAGCAGTCACCGCTACGAGCAGTACTTC. Translation: CASSHRYEQYF.

This clonotype was seen repeatedly, ten times or more. The chain joins TRBV28 to TRBJ1-2; no clear D. CDR1 and CDR2 (germline): MDHEN, SYDVKM. CDR3 length: 14 amino acids. Trimming took off 5 bases at V and 6 bases at J, with 16 bases between the two ends. The CDR3 loop reads CASSEGAQMDGYTF. CDR3 bases: TGTGCCAGCAGTGAGGGCGCACAGATGGATGGCTACACCTTC.

This clonotype came up many times. The chain uses TRBV18 and TRBJ2-7; 8 positions match TRBD2. CDR3 length equals 15 residues. CDR1 and CDR2 (germline): KGHSH, LQKENI. Trimming took 6 bases from V and 2 from J; bases not matched to a gene: 9. CDR3 amino acids: CASSPELAVTYEQYF. The CDR3 nucleotides are TGTGCCAGCTCTCCCGAACTAGCGGTAACCTACGAGCAGTACTTC.

By its share, this clonotype is medium-sized. V usage is TRBV20-1 and J usage is TRBJ2-1; TRBD2 matches at 10 bases. V shed 5 bases, J shed 5 bases, and the junction held 9 bases outside the gene matches. The CDR3 is made up of 15 amino acids. The germline V gene has CDR1 DFQATT and CDR2 SNEGSKA (reference sequence). CDR3 residues: CSAQNLAGADNEQFF. The CDR3 DNA reads TGCAGTGCTCAGAATCTAGCGGGAGCTGACAATGAGCAGTTCTTC.

The chain employs TRBV11-3 and TRBJ2-1, with D perhaps matching TRBD2 (6 bases). The CDR3 loop spans 16 amino acids. V shed 2 bases and J shed 2 bases, with 13 bases lying between them. CDR1 is SGHNT and CDR2 is YENEEA in the germline V gene. Written as DNA, the CDR3 is TGTGCCAGCAGCTTAAATCGTGGCGGGACCTACAATGAGCAGTTCTTC. As protein: CASSLNRGGTYNEQFF.

In its sample, this clonotype was seen many times. The J gene is TRBJ1-1, the V gene TRBV5-1, with TRBD1 as a possible D gene (5 bases). CDR1 SGHRS and CDR2 YFSETQ come from the germline V gene. The CDR3 loop spans 13 amino acids. Deletions cut 0 bases from V and 6 bases from J, with 9 bases between. The CDR3 is CASSLAGEAEAFF. The CDR3 nucleotides are TGCGCCAGCAGCTTGGCGGGGGAAGCTGAAGCTTTCTTT.

This clonotype was observed many times. The rearrangement joins TRBV11-2 to TRBJ2-1; TRBD2 agrees at 9 bases. J was trimmed by 8 bases and V by 6 bases; bases with no gene match: 11. The CDR3 length is 15 residues. Germline loops: CDR1 SGHAT, CDR2 FQNNGV. The CDR3 loop reads CASRSGLAGGDEQFF. CDR3 sequence (DNA): TGTGCCAGCAGATCGGGACTAGCTGGGGGGGATGAGCAGTTCTTC.

This clonotype was detected many times. CDR3: CSVPTRRDEQFF. CDR3 nucleotide sequence: TGCAGCGTGCCGACCCGGAGGGATGAGCAGTTCTTC. The V gene is TRBV29-1, the J gene TRBJ2-1, with D maybe TRBD2 (6 bases). The germline V gene encodes CDR1 SQVTM and CDR2 ANQGSEA. The CDR3 length is 12 residues. V lost 6 bases, J lost 8 bases, and 14 bases lay in between.

This clonotype is medium-sized within its sample. J is TRBJ1-4 and V is TRBV15; D may be TRBD1 (6 bases). Trimming removed 0 bases from V and 6 bases from J, with 14 bases in between. Looked up from germline, CDR1 is LNHNV and CDR2 is YYDKDF (reference sequence). The CDR3 consists of 16 residues. As DNA, the CDR3 is TGTGCCACCAGCAGAGATTTGGGGGGCGTCCATGAAAAACTGTTTTTT. Protein sequence: CATSRDLGGVHEKLFF.

In its sample, this clonotype ranks as medium-sized (0.01 to 0.1%). V is TRBV4-3 and J is TRBJ1-2, with D unresolved. This CDR3 comprises 18 residues. V gave up 0 bases and J gave up 4 bases, with 21 bases separating them. In germline, CDR1 is LGHNA, CDR2 YSLEER. The CDR3, as DNA: TGCGCCAGCAGCCAAGAGGTGTCGTCCTCCTCTGAGGGCTATGGCTACACCTTC. Protein product: CASSQEVSSSSEGYGYTF.

This clonotype was observed at least ten times. This rearrangement joins TRBV7-2 to TRBJ1-2; TRBD1 matches at 7 bases. This CDR3 is 14 amino acids long. Germline assignment: CDR1 SGHTA and CDR2 FQGNSA. The V and J ends lost 3 bases and 3 bases, in that order; junction bases with no gene match: 4. This chain's CDR3 is CASSFDRAHYGYTF. In nucleotides, the CDR3 is TGTGCCAGCAGCTTCGACAGGGCCCACTATGGCTACACCTTC. Full variable domain (rest looked up from reference TRBV7-2 and TRBJ1-2): GAGVSQSPSNKVTEKGKDVELRCDPISGHTALYWYRQSLGQGLEFLIYFQGNSAPDKSGLPSDRFSAERTGGSVSTLTIQRTQQEDSAVYLCASSFDRAHYGYTFGSGTRLTVV.

This clonotype was seen a few times. The J gene is TRBJ1-5, the V gene TRBV7-9; no definite D call. The V gene lost 2 bases and the J gene lost 6 bases, with 11 bases spanning the gap. CDR3 length equals 14 residues. Germline V CDR1 and CDR2: SEHNR, FQNEAQ (reference sequence). The CDR3 spells CASSLREIPQPQHF. The CDR3 DNA reads TGTGCCAGCAGCTTAAGAGAAATTCCTCAGCCCCAGCATTTT.

Many counts were recorded for this clonotype. Compared with germline, one end of the junction differs, possibly owing to a read error. The chain recombines TRBV20-1 with TRBJ2-7; D gene uncertain. The CDR3 spans 8 residues. CDR1 and CDR2 (germline): DFQATT, SNEGSKA (reference sequence). For the CDR3, the DNA is TGCAGTGCTAGTTATAGTGGCTTC. Protein sequence: CSASYSGF.

This clonotype showed up many times. This rearrangement joins TRBV7-8 to TRBJ2-6; weak D call: TRBD1 (5 bases). Trimming pared 5 bases from V and 2 bases from J, leaving 13 bases between. There are 16 residues in the CDR3. Germline loops: CDR1 SGHVS, CDR2 FQNEAQ. The CDR3 bases are TGTGCCAGCAGCACATACGGACATGCTGGGGCCAACGTCCTGACTTTC. Its translation is CASSTYGHAGANVLTF.

The rearrangement uses TRBV21-1 and TRBJ2-1; the table's TRBD1 call for D was not verified on the DNA. TRBV21-1 has pseudogene status. The CDR3 sequence is 14 residues long. In DNA, the CDR3 is TGTGCCAGCAGCAAACCAGGGGGGTTGCTTGAGCAGTTCTTC. It specifies CASSKPGGLLEQFF.